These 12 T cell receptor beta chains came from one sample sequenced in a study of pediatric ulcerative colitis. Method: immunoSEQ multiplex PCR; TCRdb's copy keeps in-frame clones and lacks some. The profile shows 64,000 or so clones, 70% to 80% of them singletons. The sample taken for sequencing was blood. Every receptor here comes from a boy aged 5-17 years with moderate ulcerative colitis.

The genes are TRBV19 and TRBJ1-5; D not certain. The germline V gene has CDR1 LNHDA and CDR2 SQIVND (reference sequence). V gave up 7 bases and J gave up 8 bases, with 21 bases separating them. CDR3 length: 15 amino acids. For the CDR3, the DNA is TGTGCCAGTACCGTAAATAATTGGGGTAGCGAGCCCCAGCATTTT. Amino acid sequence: CASTVNNWGSEPQHF.

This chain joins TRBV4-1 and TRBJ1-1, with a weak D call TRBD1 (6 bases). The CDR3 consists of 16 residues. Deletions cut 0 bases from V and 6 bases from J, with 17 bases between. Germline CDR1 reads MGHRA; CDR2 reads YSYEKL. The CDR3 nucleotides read TGCGCCAGCAGCCAAGAGGACCTCCTGGGGGCAGCTGAAGCTTTCTTT. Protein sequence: CASSQEDLLGAAEAFF.

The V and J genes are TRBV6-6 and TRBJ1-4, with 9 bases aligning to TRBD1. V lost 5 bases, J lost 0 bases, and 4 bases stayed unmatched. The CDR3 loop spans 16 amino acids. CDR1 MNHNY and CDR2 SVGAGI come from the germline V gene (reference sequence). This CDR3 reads CASSRGQGTTNEKLFF. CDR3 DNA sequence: TGTGCCAGCAGTCGCGGACAGGGGACAACTAATGAAAAACTGTTTTTT.

The CDR3 DNA follows: TGTGCCAGCAGTTTCCTAGTGGGTACGAACACTGAAGCTTTCTTT. It is translated as CASSFLVGTNTEAFF. The chain is built from TRBV6-1 and TRBJ1-1; no clear D gene. Germline loops: CDR1 MNHNS, CDR2 SASEGT. Trimming took 5 bases from V and 1 from J, leaving 14 bases between them. The CDR3 is 15 amino acids.

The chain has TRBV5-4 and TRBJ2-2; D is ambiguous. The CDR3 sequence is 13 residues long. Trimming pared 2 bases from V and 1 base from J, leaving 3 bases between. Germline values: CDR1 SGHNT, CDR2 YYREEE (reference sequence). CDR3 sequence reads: CASSFWNTGELFF. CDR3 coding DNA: TGTGCCAGCAGCTTTTGGAACACCGGGGAGCTGTTTTTT. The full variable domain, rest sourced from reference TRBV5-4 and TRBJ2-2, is ETGVTQSPTHLIKTRGQQVTLRCSSQSGHNTVSWYQQALGQGPQFIFQYYREEENGRGNFPPRFSGLQFPNYSSELNVNALELDDSALYLCASSFWNTGELFFGEGSRLTVL.

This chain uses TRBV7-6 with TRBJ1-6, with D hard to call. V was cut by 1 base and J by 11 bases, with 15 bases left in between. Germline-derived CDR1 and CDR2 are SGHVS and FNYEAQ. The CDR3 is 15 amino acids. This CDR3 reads CASSLVGRGPAPLHF. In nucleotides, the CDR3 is TGTGCCAGCAGCTTAGTAGGCCGAGGCCCGGCACCCCTCCACTTT.

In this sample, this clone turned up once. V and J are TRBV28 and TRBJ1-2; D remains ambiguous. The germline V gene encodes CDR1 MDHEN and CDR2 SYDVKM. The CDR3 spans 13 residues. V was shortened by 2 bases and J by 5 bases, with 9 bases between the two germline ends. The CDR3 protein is CASSLRPVYGYTF. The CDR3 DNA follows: TGTGCCAGCAGTTTACGGCCGGTATATGGCTACACCTTC.

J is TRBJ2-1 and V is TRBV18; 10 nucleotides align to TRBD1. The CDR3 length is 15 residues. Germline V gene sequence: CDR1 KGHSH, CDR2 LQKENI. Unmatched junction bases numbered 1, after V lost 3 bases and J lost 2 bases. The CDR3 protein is CASSPTGGPYNEQFF. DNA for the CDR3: TGTGCCAGCTCACCGACAGGGGGCCCCTACAATGAGCAGTTCTTC.

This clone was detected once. In nucleotides, the CDR3 is TGTGCCAGCAGTTTCGGGACGGTGAACACTGAAGCTTTCTTT. Translating it yields CASSFGTVNTEAFF. The V gene is TRBV27, the J gene TRBJ1-1, with D perhaps matching TRBD1 (5 bases). Trimming stripped 3 bases from V and 0 bases from J, with 8 bases between. This CDR3 region has 14 residues. The V gene's germline CDR1 is MNHEY and CDR2 SMNVEV (reference sequence).

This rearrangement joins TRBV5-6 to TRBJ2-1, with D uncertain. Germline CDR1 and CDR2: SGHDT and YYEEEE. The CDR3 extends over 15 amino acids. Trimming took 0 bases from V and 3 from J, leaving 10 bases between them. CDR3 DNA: TGTGCCAGCAGCTTGGTCCCAGCAGGCTACAATGAGCAGTTCTTC. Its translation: CASSLVPAGYNEQFF.

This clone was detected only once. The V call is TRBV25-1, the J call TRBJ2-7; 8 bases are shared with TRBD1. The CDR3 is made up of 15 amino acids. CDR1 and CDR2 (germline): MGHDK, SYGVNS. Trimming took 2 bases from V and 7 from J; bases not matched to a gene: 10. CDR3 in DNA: TGTGCCAGCAGTGAAGAGGGACAGGCGGTTAGAGAGCAGTACTTC. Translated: CASSEEGQAVREQYF.

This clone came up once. CDR3 loop: CASSPPGQGARRNQPQHF. The CDR3 nucleotides read TGTGCCAGCTCACCCCCGGGACAGGGGGCGAGACGCAATCAGCCCCAGCATTTT. This chain connects TRBV18 to TRBJ1-5; 12 bases fit TRBD1. V was clipped by 3 bases and J by 2 bases; unmatched bases: 8. The germline CDR1 and CDR2 sequences are KGHSH and LQKENI. CDR3 length equals 18 residues.